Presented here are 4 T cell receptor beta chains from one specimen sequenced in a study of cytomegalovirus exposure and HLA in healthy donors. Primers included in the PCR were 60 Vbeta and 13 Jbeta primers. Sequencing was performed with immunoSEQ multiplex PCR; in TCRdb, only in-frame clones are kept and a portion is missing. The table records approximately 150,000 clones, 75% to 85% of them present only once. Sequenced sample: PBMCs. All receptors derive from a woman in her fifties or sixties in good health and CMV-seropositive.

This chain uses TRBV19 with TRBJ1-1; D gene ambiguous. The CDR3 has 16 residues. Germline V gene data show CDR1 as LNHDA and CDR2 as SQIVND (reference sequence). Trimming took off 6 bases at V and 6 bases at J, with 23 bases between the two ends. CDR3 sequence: CASRALSQVRVAEAFF. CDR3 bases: TGTGCCAGTAGGGCCCTTTCTCAGGTGCGGGTGGCTGAAGCTTTCTTT.

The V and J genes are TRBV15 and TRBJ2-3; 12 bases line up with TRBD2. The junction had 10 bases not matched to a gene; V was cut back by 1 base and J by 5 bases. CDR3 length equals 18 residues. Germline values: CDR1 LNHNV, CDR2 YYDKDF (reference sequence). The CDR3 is CATSRGGLAGGPGDTQYF. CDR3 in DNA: TGTGCCACCAGCAGAGGAGGCCTAGCGGGGGGGCCGGGAGATACGCAGTATTTT.

CDR3 nucleotide sequence: TGTGCCAGCAGTACTACCCCTAGCGGGGAGGCAGATACGCAGTATTTT. It codes for CASSTTPSGEADTQYF. The chain couples TRBV27 to TRBJ2-3; 9 bases match TRBD2. V shed 5 bases and J 4 bases; nucleotides not matched to a gene: 10. Germline V gives CDR1 MNHEY, CDR2 SMNVEV (reference sequence). This CDR3 is built from 16 residues.

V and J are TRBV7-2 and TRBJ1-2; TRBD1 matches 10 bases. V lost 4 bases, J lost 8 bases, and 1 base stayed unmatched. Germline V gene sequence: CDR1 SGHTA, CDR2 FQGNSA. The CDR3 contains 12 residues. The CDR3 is CASSSTGGGYTF. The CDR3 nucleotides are TGTGCCAGCAGCTCGACAGGGGGCGGCTACACCTTC.